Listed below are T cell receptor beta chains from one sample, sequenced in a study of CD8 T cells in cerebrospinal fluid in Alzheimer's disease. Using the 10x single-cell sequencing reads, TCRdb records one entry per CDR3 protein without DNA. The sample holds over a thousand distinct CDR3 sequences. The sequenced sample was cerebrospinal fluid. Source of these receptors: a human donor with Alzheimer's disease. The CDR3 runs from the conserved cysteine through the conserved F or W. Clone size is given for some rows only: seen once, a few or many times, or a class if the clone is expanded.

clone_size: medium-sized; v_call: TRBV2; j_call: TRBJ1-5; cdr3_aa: CASKRDNNQPQHF
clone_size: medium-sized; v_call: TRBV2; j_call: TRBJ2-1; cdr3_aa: CASSEVAGQQFF
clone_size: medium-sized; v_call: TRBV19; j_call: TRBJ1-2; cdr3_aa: CASGGALGYGYTF
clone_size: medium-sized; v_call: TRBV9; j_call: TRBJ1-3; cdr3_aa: CASSVGGNTGHSGNTIYF
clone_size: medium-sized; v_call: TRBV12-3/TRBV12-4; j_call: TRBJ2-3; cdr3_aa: CASSLGAGAGVPDTQYF
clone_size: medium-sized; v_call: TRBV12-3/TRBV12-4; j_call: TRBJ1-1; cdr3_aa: CASSLERMNTEAFF
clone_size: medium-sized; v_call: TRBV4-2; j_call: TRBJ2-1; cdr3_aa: CASSQDKGGYNEQFF
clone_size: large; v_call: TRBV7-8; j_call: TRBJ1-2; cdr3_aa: CASSLLEGPNYGYTF
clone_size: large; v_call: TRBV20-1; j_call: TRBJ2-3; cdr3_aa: CSARAVAGGPGTVPDTQYF
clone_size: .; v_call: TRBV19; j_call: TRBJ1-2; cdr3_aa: CASSIKGSQGGGYGYTF
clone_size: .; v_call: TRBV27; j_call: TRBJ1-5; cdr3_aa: CASSQYGDHQPQHF